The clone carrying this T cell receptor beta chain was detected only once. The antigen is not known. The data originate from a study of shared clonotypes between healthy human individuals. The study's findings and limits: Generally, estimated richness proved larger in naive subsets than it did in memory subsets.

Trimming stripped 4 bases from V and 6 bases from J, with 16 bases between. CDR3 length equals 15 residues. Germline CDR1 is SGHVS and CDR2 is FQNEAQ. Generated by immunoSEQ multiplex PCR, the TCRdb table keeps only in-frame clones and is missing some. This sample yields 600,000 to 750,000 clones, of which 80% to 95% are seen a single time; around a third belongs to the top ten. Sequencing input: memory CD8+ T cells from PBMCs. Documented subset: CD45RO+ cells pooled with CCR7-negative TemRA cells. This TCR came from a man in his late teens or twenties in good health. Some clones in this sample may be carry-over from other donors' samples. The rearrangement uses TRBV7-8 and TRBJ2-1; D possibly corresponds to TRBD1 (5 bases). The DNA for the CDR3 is TGTGCCAGCAGCTCCACAGGAGTTAGAGGCAATGAGCAGTTCTTC. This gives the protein CASSSTGVRGNEQFF.